The 13 T cell receptor beta chains in this list originate from one sample, sequenced in a study of post-analysis software for immune sequencing data. Each TCR beta cDNA library carried unique molecular identifiers. TCRdb re-called the PCR reads through MiXCR, storing one row per CDR3 protein. The sample yields hundreds of thousands of distinct CDR3 sequences, under 55% seen once. These receptors are not linked to any known antigen. General study findings and limits: About five TRBV segments were more frequent in patients than controls; TRBV5-6, TRBV5-1 and TRBV20-1 belonged to this group.

The sequenced sample consisted of blood. The receptor source for this set is a girl under 18 with multiple sclerosis.

The chain combines TRBV5-1 with TRBJ1-4; weak D call: TRBD1 (5 bases). Trimming took off 0 bases at V and 4 bases at J, with 10 bases between the two ends. CDR1 and CDR2 from the germline V gene are SGHRS and YFSETQ. The CDR3 consists of 15 residues. As DNA, the CDR3 is TGCGCCAGCAGCTTGGATGGCAGGGATAATGAAAAACTGTTTTTT. Translation: CASSLDGRDNEKLFF.

This clonotype appeared a few times. The chain links TRBV5-1 to TRBJ2-7; 7 nucleotides match TRBD2. Trimming took 0 bases from V and 4 from J; bases not matched to a gene: 19. Germline CDR1 and CDR2: SGHRS and YFSETQ. This CDR3 is built from 19 residues. CDR3 bases: TGCGCCAGCAGCTTGGATTCTAGCGGCAGACCTCGACTCCTTTACGAGCAGTACTTC. As protein: CASSLDSSGRPRLLYEQYF.

Only a few counts were recorded for this clonotype. The gene calls are TRBV5-1 and TRBJ2-4, with D possibly matching TRBD1 (6 bases). The J call may be mistaken, given a closer DNA end match to TRBJ2-7. CDR3 length: 14 residues. Per germline, CDR1 SGHRS and CDR2 YFSETQ. DNA for the CDR3: TGCGCCAGCAGCCCATCGGGACAACCTTACGAGCAGTACTTC. This gives the protein CASSPSGQPYEQYF.

V usage is TRBV27 and J usage is TRBJ2-2; no reliable D call. Germline V gene lookup returns CDR1 MNHEY and CDR2 SMNVEV (reference sequence). Trimming removed 5 bases at V and 7 bases at J, with 8 bases between. The CDR3 consists of 12 residues. The CDR3 here is CASSGPGGELFF. CDR3 nucleotides: TGTGCCAGCAGTGGGCCGGGCGGGGAGCTGTTTTTT.

The chain carries TRBV6-5 and TRBJ2-2; unclear D gene. Between the trimmed V and J ends, which lost 5 bases and 4 bases, there was a span of 2 bases. The CDR3 has 11 residues. Germline V gene lookup returns CDR1 MNHEY and CDR2 SVGAGI. In nucleotides, the CDR3 is TGTGCCAGCAGTACCACCGGGGAGCTGTTTTTT. The encoded protein is CASSTTGELFF.

The J gene is TRBJ2-3, the V gene TRBV15; no firm D call. The V gene lost 1 base and the J gene lost 1 base, with 12 bases spanning the gap. The CDR3 has 16 residues. Germline V lookup: CDR1 LNHNV, CDR2 YYDKDF (reference sequence). The CDR3 nucleotides read TGTGCCACCAGCAGAGGGGCCCTTGCGGGCACAGATACGCAGTATTTT. This gives the protein CATSRGALAGTDTQYF.

This clonotype was counted between two and nine times. The V gene is TRBV27, the J gene TRBJ2-1; possibly TRBD1 or TRBD2 for D (6 bases each). Germline assignment: CDR1 MNHEY and CDR2 SMNVEV (reference sequence). Trimming pared 6 bases from V and 4 bases from J, leaving 16 bases between. This CDR3 spans 15 amino acids. CDR3 in amino acids: CASSSRGTSYNEQFF. In DNA, the CDR3 is TGTGCCAGCAGCTCCCGGGGGACATCTTACAATGAGCAGTTCTTC.

The chain couples TRBV5-1 to TRBJ1-2, with 7 bases lining up with TRBD1. Germline V gives CDR1 SGHRS, CDR2 YFSETQ. The CDR3 is 14 amino acids. Trimming at V came to 3 bases and at J to 5 bases, leaving 7 bases not matched to a gene. The DNA of the CDR3 is TGCGCCAGCAGCTGGGGGGGGACAGCATATGGCTACACCTTC. It specifies CASSWGGTAYGYTF.

The chain links TRBV3-1 to TRBJ1-1; no definite D call. The CDR3 loop spans 16 amino acids. V was pared by 0 bases and J by 1 base, with 12 bases between. Germline-derived CDR1 and CDR2 are LGHDT and YNNKEL (reference sequence). The CDR3 coding sequence is TGTGCCAGCAGCCAAGATCCGCTGGGCCCGAACACTGAAGCTTTCTTT. This gives the protein CASSQDPLGPNTEAFF.

This chain connects TRBV29-1 to TRBJ2-2; tentatively, D is TRBD1 or TRBD2 (5 bases each). CDR1 and CDR2 from the germline V gene are SQVTM and ANQGSEA. This CDR3 comprises 14 residues. Trimming stripped 4 bases from V and 1 base from J, with 10 bases between. In DNA, the CDR3 is TGCAGCGTTGGATCAGGGAGGAACACCGGGGAGCTGTTTTTT. Amino acids: CSVGSGRNTGELFF.

The gene calls are TRBV19 and TRBJ2-2, with D perhaps TRBD1 or TRBD2 (5 bases each). Per germline, CDR1 LNHDA and CDR2 SQIVND (reference sequence). CDR3 size: 15 residues. V lost 4 bases and J 1 base, leaving 10 bases between the germline ends. The CDR3 reads CASSKGPLNTGELFF. CDR3 sequence (DNA): TGTGCCAGTAGTAAGGGACCACTGAACACCGGGGAGCTGTTTTTT.

This clonotype showed up just a few times. This chain connects TRBV20-1 to TRBJ2-4; 10 nucleotides match TRBD2. CDR1 is DFQATT and CDR2 is SNEGSKA in the germline V gene (reference sequence). J gave up 0 bases and V 1 base, and 6 bases lay outside the gene matches. The CDR3 has 17 amino acids. CDR3 in DNA: TGCAGTGCTAGAGTACCTAGCGGGAGTACAGCCAAAAACATTCAGTACTTC. This sequence encodes CSARVPSGSTAKNIQYF.

The V call is TRBV29-1, the J call TRBJ1-2, with D unresolved. The CDR3 runs to 10 residues. Trimming removed 8 bases at V and 10 bases at J, with 14 bases between. The germline V gene has CDR1 SQVTM and CDR2 ANQGSEA. The CDR3 here is CSPDESHYTF. DNA for the CDR3: TGCAGCCCTGACGAGTCCCACTACACCTTC.